This T cell receptor (beta chain) is drawn from a study of cytomegalovirus exposure and HLA in healthy donors. In the case of this clone: Its matching antigen is unknown.

It was with 60 Vbeta and 13 Jbeta primers that the PCR ran. Profiled with immunoSEQ multiplex PCR; TCRdb holds only in-frame clones, not every one. The sample includes some 190,000 clones, around four fifths of them seen just once. The donors gave bone marrow, and they were healthy. General study findings and limits: Rarity characterized most TCR sequences, yet some public TCRs appeared in many donors. Within an earlier analysis, most TCR beta V segments proved productive either about 87% or about 30% of the time.

V lost 0 bases and J lost 4, with 8 bases in between. From germline, CDR1 is GTSNPN and CDR2 SVGIG (reference sequence). CDR3 length equals 13 residues. The sequenced sample was PBMCs. This TCR was sampled from a woman aged 40 to 50 in good health and CMV-seronegative. V is TRBV30 and J is TRBJ2-3, with no clear D. The CDR3 DNA sequence: TGTGCCTGGAGTGTACTTACCGCAGATACGCAGTATTTT. This gives the protein CAWSVLTADTQYF.